Described below is a single T cell receptor (beta chain) sequence and its context. Its antigen is unidentified. For the second PCR, which ran for about 7 to 11 cycles, a sample-barcoded 5' primer and a J-beta primer mix were used. MiXCR, applied by TCRdb to the 5' RACE reads, yields one record per CDR3 protein. Altogether about 930,000 distinct CDR3 sequences are present, roughly 28% being singletons, with the ten largest covering about 9.4%. This record comes from a study of blood T cells in healthy people across ages. Study findings and constraints: Observed TCR beta diversity per million T cells went down as age went up. This fall followed a roughly linear course with age.

The sample also formed part of further work on T cells of mothers and their children.

This sequence was found in a woman in her forties in good health. Material for sequencing was blood.

CDR3 sequence (DNA): TGTGCCAGTTGGGGGTCGTTGAACACTGAAGCTTTCTTT. It codes for CASWGSLNTEAFF. J is TRBJ1-1 and V is TRBV19, with a weak D call TRBD1 (5 bases). Germline values: CDR1 LNHDA, CDR2 SQIVND (reference sequence). V lost 8 bases and J 0 bases, leaving 10 bases between the germline ends. The CDR3 totals 13 residues. The full variable domain, its missing parts supplied by reference TRBV19 and TRBJ1-1, is DGGITQSPKYLFRKEGQNVTLSCEQNLNHDAMYWYRQDPGQGLRLIYYSQIVNDFQKGDIAEGYSVSREKKESFPLTVTSAQKNPTAFYLCASWGSLNTEAFFGQGTRLTVV.